Below, 4 T cell receptor beta chains from the same sample are listed, as sequenced in a study of blood T cells in healthy people across ages. Primers used in a second PCR of about 6 to 11 cycles were a sample-barcoded 5' primer and a J-beta primer mix. In TCRdb, the 5' RACE reads were re-called with MiXCR into one record per CDR3 protein. This table has 500,000 to 700,000 distinct CDR3 sequences, roughly 30% appearing once. The sequenced sample consisted of blood. These TCRs come from an elderly woman in good health.

This clonotype has a handful of counts. Being one base from a much bigger clone, this may be a read error. The V gene is TRBV24-1, the J gene TRBJ2-5; D is perhaps TRBD1 (5 bases). The germline gives CDR1 KGHDR, CDR2 SFDVKD. Trimming took off 6 bases at V and 11 bases at J, with 21 bases between the two ends. This CDR3 is built from 14 residues. CDR3 in amino acids: CATSPSGSYFEQYF. CDR3 nucleotide sequence: TGTGCCACCAGTCCTTCAGGGTCCTACTTTGAGCAGTACTTC.

This clonotype was recorded a few times. This may stem from a read error, because a much larger clone lies one nucleotide away. The chain couples TRBV7-9 to TRBJ2-1; D gene uncertain. CDR1 is SEHNR, CDR2 FQNEAQ, per germline (reference sequence). The CDR3 runs to 12 residues. CDR3 region: CSSSLIENEQFF. The CDR3 DNA reads TGTTCCAGCAGCTTGATAGAAAATGAGCAGTTCTTC.

A few counts support this clonotype. V usage is TRBV2 and J usage is TRBJ2-2; no firm D call. Per the germline V gene, CDR1 is SNHLY and CDR2 is FYNNEI. The CDR3 covers 12 residues. Trimming removed 4 bases from V and 5 bases from J, with 5 bases in between. The CDR3 protein is CASSGETGELFF. DNA of the CDR3: TGTGCCAGCAGTGGTGAGACCGGGGAGCTGTTTTTT. The full variable domain, with the rest looked up from reference TRBV2 and TRBJ2-2, is EPEVTQTPSHQVTQMGQEVILRCVPISNHLYFYWYRQILGQKVEFLVSFYNNEISEKSEIFDDQFSVERPDGSNFTLKIRSTKLEDSAMYFCASSGETGELFFGEGSRLTVL.

This clonotype has a count of ten or more. The genes are TRBV29-1 and TRBJ1-4, with TRBD1 identical over 9 bases. Germline V gene lookup returns CDR1 SQVTM and CDR2 ANQGSEA. The CDR3 sequence is 15 residues long. Germline trimming cut 6 bases from V and 8 bases from J; bases unmatched to any gene: 13. The CDR3 sequence: CSVRTPGQGREKLFF. The CDR3 nucleotides read TGCAGCGTCCGAACCCCGGGACAGGGCAGAGAAAAACTGTTTTTT.